This record concerns one T cell receptor beta chain sequence. These data come from a study of shared T cell receptors in the human thymus. The data were produced by immunoSEQ multiplex PCR, yet TCRdb's version contains in-frame clones alone and is incomplete. The sample has fewer than 700,000 clones; approximately 87% are singletons. V was pared by 7 bases and J by 0 bases, with 13 bases between. The CDR3 runs 15 residues. The germline gives CDR1 SEHNR, CDR2 FQNEAQ (reference sequence). In addition, the sample was reused for a study of human thymus T cells. From that second work: Donation came from healthy Finnish infants having corrective surgery for congenital heart defects. In corrective heart surgery, resections were taken, and these provided the thymus tissue. Within thymic and blood repertoires, V and J gene usage appeared to be biased. Related research has reported that thymic repertoires overlap highly among unrelated individuals.

The source material was thymocytes. This rearrangement joins TRBV7-9 to TRBJ2-1; no firm D call. The source is a boy under two years old with a congenital heart defect. DNA of the CDR3: TGTGCCAGCATCCCGCGAGGCTTCTCCTACAATGAGCAGTTCTTC. It specifies CASIPRGFSYNEQFF. Variable domain in full (rest from reference TRBV7-9 and TRBJ2-1): DTGVSQNPRHKITKRGQNVTFRCDPISEHNRLYWYRQTLGQGPEFLTYFQNEAQLEKSRLLSDRFSAERPKGSFSTLEIQRTEQGDSAMYLCASIPRGFSYNEQFFGPGTRLTVL.